This T cell receptor (beta chain) was documented in a study of technical replicates of blood from a handful of donors. Method: immunoSEQ multiplex PCR; TCRdb's copy keeps in-frame clones and lacks some. The sample has about 85,000 clones; 90% to 95% are singletons. The CDR3 consists of 13 residues. Trimming took 4 bases from V and 5 from J, leaving 14 bases between them. The V gene's germline CDR1 is GTSNPN and CDR2 SVGIG (reference sequence). Material: T cells isolated from PBMCs. The source is a human donor in good health. This sequence joins TRBV30 and TRBJ2-5; tentative D call: TRBD1 (6 bases). The DNA of the CDR3 is TGTGCCTGGATAGAACAGGGTCGCGAGACCCAGTACTTC. It encodes CAWIEQGRETQYF.